This T cell receptor (beta chain) was sequenced in a study of cytotoxic CD8 clonotypes in ibrutinib-treated CLL. For the study at large: In all, about a dozen patients were relapsed/refractory, some 15 were treatment-naive and approximately 17 were IGHV unmutated. Specimens for response were gathered following a median about a year of therapy, spanning 6 to 36. Points from the study as a whole: Measured clonality at baseline was greater than in age-matched healthy donors and tracked with circulating CD8+ T-cell counts.

CDR1 and CDR2 (germline): WNHNN, SYGVQD (reference sequence). The CDR3 runs to 14 residues. V was pared by 2 bases and J by 2 bases, with 10 bases between. Assay: immunoSEQ multiplex PCR; the TCRdb copy retains only in-frame clones and omits some. The sample shows about 140,000 clones, about 70% of them seen only once. PBMCs were cryopreserved, and approximately 1.8 micrograms of genomic DNA from them went into TCR beta libraries. A remark on this clone: Its antigen remains unknown. A much larger clone lies a single base off, so this may be a read error. This CDR3 is also generated by other DNA sequences in the sample.

The gene calls are TRBV10-1 and TRBJ2-7; no clear D. Specimen: PBMCs, collected after 24 months of ibrutinib treatment. The receptor was derived from a human donor with chronic lymphocytic leukemia. CDR3 protein: CASSERRTPYEQYF. The CDR3 DNA reads as TGCGCCAGCAGTGAGCGGCGAACCCCCTACGAGCAGTACTTC.